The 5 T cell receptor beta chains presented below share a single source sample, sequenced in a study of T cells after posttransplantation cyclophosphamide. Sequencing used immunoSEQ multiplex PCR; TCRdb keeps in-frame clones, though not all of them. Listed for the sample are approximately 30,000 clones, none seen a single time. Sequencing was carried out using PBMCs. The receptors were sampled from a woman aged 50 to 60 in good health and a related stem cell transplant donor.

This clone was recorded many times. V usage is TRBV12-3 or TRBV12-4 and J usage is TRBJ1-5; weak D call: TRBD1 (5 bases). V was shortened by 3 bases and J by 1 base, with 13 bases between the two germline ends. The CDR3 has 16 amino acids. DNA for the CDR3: TGTGCCAGCAGTTTGGGGGGGGGAGGGAGCAATCAGCCCCAGCATTTT. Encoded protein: CASSLGGGGSNQPQHF.

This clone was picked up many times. CDR3 sequence reads: CATSRGLFRGGYTF. The CDR3 region has the DNA TGTGCCACCAGCAGGGGCCTCTTTCGGGGTGGCTACACCTTC. The V gene is TRBV15, the J gene TRBJ1-2; D unclear. This CDR3 spans 14 amino acids. The germline CDR1 and CDR2 sequences are LNHNV and YYDKDF (reference sequence). Trimming shortened V by 3 bases and J by 7 bases, and 15 bases separated the two germline ends.

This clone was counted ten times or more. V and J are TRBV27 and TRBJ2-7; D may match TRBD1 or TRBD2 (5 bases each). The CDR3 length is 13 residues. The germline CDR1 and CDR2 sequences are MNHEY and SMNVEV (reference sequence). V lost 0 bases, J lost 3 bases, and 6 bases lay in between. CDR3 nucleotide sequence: TGTGCCAGCAGTTTATCGAGGGGCTACGAGCAGTACTTC. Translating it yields CASSLSRGYEQYF.

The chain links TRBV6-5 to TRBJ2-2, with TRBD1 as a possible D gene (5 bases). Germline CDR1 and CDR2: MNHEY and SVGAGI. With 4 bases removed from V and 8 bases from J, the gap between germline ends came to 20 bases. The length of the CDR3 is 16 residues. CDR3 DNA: TGTGCCAGCAGTTCCCATACCAGGGTGTTTATAGGGGAGCTGTTTTTT. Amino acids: CASSSHTRVFIGELFF.

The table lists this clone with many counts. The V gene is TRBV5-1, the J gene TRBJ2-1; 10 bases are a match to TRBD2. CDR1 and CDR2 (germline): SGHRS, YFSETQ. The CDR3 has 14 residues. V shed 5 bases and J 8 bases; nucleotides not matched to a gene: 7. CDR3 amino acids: CASSRGLAVDEQFF. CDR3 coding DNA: TGCGCCAGCAGTCGCGGACTAGCGGTGGATGAGCAGTTCTTC.